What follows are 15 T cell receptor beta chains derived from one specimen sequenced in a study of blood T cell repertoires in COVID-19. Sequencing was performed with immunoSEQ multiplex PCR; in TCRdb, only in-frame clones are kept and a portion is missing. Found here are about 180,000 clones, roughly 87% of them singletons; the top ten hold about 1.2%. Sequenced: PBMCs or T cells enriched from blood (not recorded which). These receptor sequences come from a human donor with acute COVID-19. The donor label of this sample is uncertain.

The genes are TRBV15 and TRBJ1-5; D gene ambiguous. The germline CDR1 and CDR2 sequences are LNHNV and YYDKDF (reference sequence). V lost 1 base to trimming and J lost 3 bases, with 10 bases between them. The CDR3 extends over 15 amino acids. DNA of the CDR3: TGTGCCACCAGCAGAGGTACAGAAGTCAATCAGCCCCAGCATTTT. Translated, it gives CATSRGTEVNQPQHF.

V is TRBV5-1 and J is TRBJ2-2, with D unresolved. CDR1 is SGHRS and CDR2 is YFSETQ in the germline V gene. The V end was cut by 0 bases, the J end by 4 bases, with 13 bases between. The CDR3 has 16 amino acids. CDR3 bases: TGCGCCAGCAGCTTGGTCGTTGGCAGATCCACCGGGGAGCTGTTTTTT. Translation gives CASSLVVGRSTGELFF.

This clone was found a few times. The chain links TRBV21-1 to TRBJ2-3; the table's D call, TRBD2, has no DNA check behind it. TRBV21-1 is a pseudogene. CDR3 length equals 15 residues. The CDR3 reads CASSMPSGEVDTQYF. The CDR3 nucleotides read TGTGCCAGCAGCATGCCTAGCGGAGAGGTTGATACGCAGTATTTT.

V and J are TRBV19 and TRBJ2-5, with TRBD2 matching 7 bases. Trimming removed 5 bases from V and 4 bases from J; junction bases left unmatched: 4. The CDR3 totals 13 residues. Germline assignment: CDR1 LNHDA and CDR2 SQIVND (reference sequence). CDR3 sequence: CASSRREGETQYF. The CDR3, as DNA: TGTGCCAGTAGTCGGAGGGAGGGAGAGACCCAGTACTTC.

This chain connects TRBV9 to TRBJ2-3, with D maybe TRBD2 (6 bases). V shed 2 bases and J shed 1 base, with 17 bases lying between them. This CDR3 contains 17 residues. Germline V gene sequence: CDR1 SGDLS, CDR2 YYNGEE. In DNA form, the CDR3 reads TGTGCCAGCAGCGTTAGGTGGGGGGAAGAACGCACAGATACGCAGTATTTT. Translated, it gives CASSVRWGEERTDTQYF.

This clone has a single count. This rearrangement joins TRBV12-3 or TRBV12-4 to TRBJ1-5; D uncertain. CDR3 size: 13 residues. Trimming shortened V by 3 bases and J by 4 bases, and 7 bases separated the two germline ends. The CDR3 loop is CASSLYRNQPQHF. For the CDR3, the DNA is TGTGCCAGCAGTTTGTACAGAAATCAGCCCCAGCATTTT.

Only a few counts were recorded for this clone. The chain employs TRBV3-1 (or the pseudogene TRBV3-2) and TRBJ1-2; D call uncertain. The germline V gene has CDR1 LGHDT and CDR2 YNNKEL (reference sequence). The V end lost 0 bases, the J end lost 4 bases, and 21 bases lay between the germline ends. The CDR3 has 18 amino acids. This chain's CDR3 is CASSQDIRRARGGYGYTF. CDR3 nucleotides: TGTGCCAGCAGCCAAGATATCAGACGGGCTCGGGGAGGCTATGGCTACACCTTC.

The CDR3 coding sequence is TGTGCCTCATCGATCAGCTCTGGAAACACCATATATTTT. This gives the protein CASSISSGNTIYF. V and J are TRBV27 and TRBJ1-3; D is uncertain. The germline gives CDR1 MNHEY, CDR2 SMNVEV (reference sequence). V was cut by 11 bases and J by 0 bases, with 11 bases left in between. The CDR3 contains 13 residues.

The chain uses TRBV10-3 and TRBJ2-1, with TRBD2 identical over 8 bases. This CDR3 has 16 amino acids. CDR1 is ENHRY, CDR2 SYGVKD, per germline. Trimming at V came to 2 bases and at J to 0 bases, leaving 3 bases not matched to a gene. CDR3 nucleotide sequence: TGTGCCATCAGTGAGACTAGCGGCCTCTCCTACAATGAGCAGTTCTTC. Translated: CAISETSGLSYNEQFF.

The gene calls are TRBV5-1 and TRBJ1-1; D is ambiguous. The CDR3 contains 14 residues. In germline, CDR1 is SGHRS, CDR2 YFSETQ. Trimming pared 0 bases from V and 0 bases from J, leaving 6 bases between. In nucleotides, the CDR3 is TGCGCCAGCAGCTTGGTAGCCATGAACACTGAAGCTTTCTTT. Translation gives CASSLVAMNTEAFF.

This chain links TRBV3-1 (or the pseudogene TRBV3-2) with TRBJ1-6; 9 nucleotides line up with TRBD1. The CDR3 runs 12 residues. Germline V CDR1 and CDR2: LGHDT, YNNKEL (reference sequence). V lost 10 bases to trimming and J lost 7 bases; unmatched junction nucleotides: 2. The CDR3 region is CATGQGNSPLHF. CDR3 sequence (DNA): TGTGCCACCGGACAGGGGAATTCACCCCTCCACTTT.

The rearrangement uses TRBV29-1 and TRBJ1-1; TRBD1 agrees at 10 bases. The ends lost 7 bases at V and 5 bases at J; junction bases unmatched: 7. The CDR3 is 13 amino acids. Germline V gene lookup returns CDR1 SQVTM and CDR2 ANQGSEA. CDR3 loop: CSALTGGATEAFF. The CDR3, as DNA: TGCAGCGCCTTGACAGGGGGCGCGACTGAAGCTTTCTTT.

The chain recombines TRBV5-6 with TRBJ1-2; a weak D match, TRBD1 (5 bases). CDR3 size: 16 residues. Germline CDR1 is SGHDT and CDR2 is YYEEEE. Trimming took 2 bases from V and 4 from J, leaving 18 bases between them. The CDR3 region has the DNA TGTGCCAGCAGCTTCCTCAGGAGGGGCGGAAGCTATGGCTACACCTTC. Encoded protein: CASSFLRRGGSYGYTF. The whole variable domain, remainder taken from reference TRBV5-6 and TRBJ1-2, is DAGVTQSPTHLIKTRGQQVTLRCSPKSGHDTVSWYQQALGQGPQFIFQYYEEEERQRGNFPDRFSGHQFPNYSSELNVNALLLGDSALYLCASSFLRRGGSYGYTFGSGTRLTVV.

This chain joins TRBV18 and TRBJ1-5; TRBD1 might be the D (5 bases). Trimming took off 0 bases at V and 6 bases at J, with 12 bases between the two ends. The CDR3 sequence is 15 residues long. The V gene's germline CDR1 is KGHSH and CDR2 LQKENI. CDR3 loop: CASSPPGGTGQPQHF. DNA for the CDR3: TGTGCCAGCTCACCACCTGGGGGGACTGGTCAGCCCCAGCATTTT.

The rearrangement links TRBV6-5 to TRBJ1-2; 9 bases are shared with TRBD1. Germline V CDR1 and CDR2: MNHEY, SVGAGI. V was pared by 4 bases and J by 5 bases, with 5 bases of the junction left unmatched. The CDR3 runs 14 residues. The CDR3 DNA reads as TGTGCCAGCAGTTGGGGGACAGGGAATTATGGCTACACCTTC. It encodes CASSWGTGNYGYTF.